A single sample is the source of the 25 T cell receptor beta chains below, sequenced in a study of T cells after posttransplantation cyclophosphamide. Libraries were prepared by immunoSEQ multiplex PCR; TCRdb keeps only in-frame clonotypes and omits some of them. This repertoire holds approximately 35,000 clones, and none appear only once. The sequenced sample was PBMCs. The source of these receptors is a girl under 18 in good health, CMV-negative, and a related stem cell transplant donor.

This clone has a count of ten or more. The rearrangement links TRBV5-4 to TRBJ2-1; TRBD1 aligns across 8 bases. Losses at the gene ends were 6 bases for V and 7 bases for J; bases not matched to a gene: 9. The CDR3 totals 14 residues. Germline V gene data show CDR1 as SGHNT and CDR2 as YYREEE (reference sequence). The CDR3: CASTKDRVLNEQFF. CDR3 DNA: TGTGCCAGCACCAAGGACAGGGTTTTGAATGAGCAGTTCTTC.

This clone was observed a few times. This rearrangement joins TRBV4-2 to TRBJ2-1, with a tentative D call TRBD1 (6 bases). Per germline, CDR1 LGHNA and CDR2 YNFKEQ. V lost 4 bases, J lost 8 bases, and 15 bases lay in between. CDR3 length: 14 amino acids. The CDR3 DNA reads as TGTGCCAGCAGCCCCACAGGGTATCGGGATGAGCAGTTCTTC. It translates to CASSPTGYRDEQFF.

The chain's CDR3 is CASSLVGGGSAIEVQYF. The CDR3 region has the DNA TGTGCCAGCAGCTTAGTAGGCGGCGGGAGCGCGATTGAGGTCCAGTACTTC. The chain carries TRBV7-9 and TRBJ2-5; 7 nucleotides match TRBD2. Trimming at V came to 1 base and at J to 10 bases, leaving 18 bases not matched to a gene. CDR1 is SEHNR, CDR2 FQNEAQ, per germline (reference sequence). The CDR3 runs 17 residues.

This clone was seen only a few times. This chain links TRBV9 with TRBJ2-3; possible D gene TRBD2, 6 bases. Germline assignment: CDR1 SGDLS and CDR2 YYNGEE. The CDR3 spans 15 residues. Trimming shortened V by 2 bases and J by 1 base, and 11 bases separated the two germline ends. This CDR3 is CASSVGTAGTDTQYF. The CDR3 coding sequence is TGTGCCAGCAGCGTTGGGACTGCCGGCACAGATACGCAGTATTTT.

The chain is built from TRBV28 and TRBJ2-1; a weak D match, TRBD1 (6 bases). Germline V gives CDR1 MDHEN, CDR2 SYDVKM. This CDR3 is 13 amino acids long. V lost 3 bases and J lost 7, with 10 bases in between. CDR3 in DNA: TGTGCCAGCAGTTTGTCACAGGGAAATGAGCAGTTCTTC. This sequence encodes CASSLSQGNEQFF.

The chain links TRBV7-2 to TRBJ1-2; 11 bases match TRBD1. Germline CDR1 and CDR2: SGHTA and FQGNSA. The CDR3 is 14 residues long. Losses at the gene ends were 5 bases for V and 8 bases for J; bases not matched to a gene: 7. The CDR3 DNA reads TGTGCCAGCAGCCCCGGGACAGGGGGTTTAGGCTACACCTTC. Its protein is CASSPGTGGLGYTF. The complete variable domain, with remaining parts taken from reference TRBV7-2 and TRBJ1-2, reads GAGVSQSPSNKVTEKGKDVELRCDPISGHTALYWYRQSLGQGLEFLIYFQGNSAPDKSGLPSDRFSAERTGGSVSTLTIQRTQQEDSAVYLCASSPGTGGLGYTFGSGTRLTVV.

In this sample, this clone turned up many times. The V and J genes are TRBV30 and TRBJ1-1; the D gene is possibly TRBD1 (5 bases). CDR1 and CDR2 (germline): GTSNPN, SVGIG (reference sequence). The CDR3 contains 17 residues. Trimming removed 0 bases at V and 0 bases at J, with 17 bases between. For the CDR3, the DNA is TGTGCCTGGAGTGTAAGAGCAGGGTTGTTCATGAACACTGAAGCTTTCTTT. Amino acids: CAWSVRAGLFMNTEAFF.

This clone came up many times. The chain combines TRBV7-9 with TRBJ2-3; TRBD1 aligns across 7 bases. Germline V gives CDR1 SEHNR, CDR2 FQNEAQ (reference sequence). Trimming took 3 bases from V and 0 from J; bases not matched to a gene: 6. This CDR3 has 16 residues. The CDR3 DNA is TGTGCCAGCAGCTTCGGACAGGAGCCTAGCACAGATACGCAGTATTTT. Protein sequence: CASSFGQEPSTDTQYF.

By frequency in the sample, this clone is medium-sized (0.01 to 0.1%). The gene calls are TRBV6-4 and TRBJ2-2; the match to TRBD2 covers 10 bases. This CDR3 has 15 amino acids. Per germline, CDR1 MRHNA and CDR2 SNTAGT. V lost 3 bases, J lost 6 bases, and 4 bases stayed unmatched. This CDR3 reads CASSDGSGGAGELFF. The DNA of the CDR3 is TGTGCCAGCAGTGATGGAAGCGGGGGGGCCGGGGAGCTGTTTTTT.

In this sample, this clone turned up many times. CDR3 sequence: CASSAVDRNTIYF. The CDR3 coding sequence is TGCGCCAGCAGTGCCGTCGACAGAAACACCATATATTTT. The gene calls are TRBV10-2 and TRBJ1-3; D gene ambiguous. There are 13 residues in the CDR3. Germline V lookup: CDR1 WSHSY, CDR2 SAAADI. The V end lost 4 bases, the J end lost 5 bases, and 9 bases lay between the germline ends.

This clone has ten or more counts. The chain is built from TRBV28 and TRBJ2-1, with 11 positions matching TRBD2. Trimming cost V 5 bases and J 6 bases; bases outside gene matches: 3. The CDR3 length is 14 residues. CDR1 MDHEN and CDR2 SYDVKM come from the germline V gene. CDR3 sequence (DNA): TGTGCCAGCAGTATGACTAGCGGGGTCAATGAGCAGTTCTTC. Its protein is CASSMTSGVNEQFF.

The sample holds many counts of this clone. The rearrangement links TRBV4-1 to TRBJ2-1; D might be TRBD2 (5 bases). The ends were cut back, 10 bases at V and 2 bases at J, with 12 bases in the middle. The CDR3 is 13 residues long. Germline values: CDR1 MGHRA, CDR2 YSYEKL. CDR3 bases: TGCGCCACGCGGGCTAATGCCTACAATGAGCAGTTCTTC. Residues: CATRANAYNEQFF.

This chain links TRBV28 with TRBJ1-1; the D gene is possibly TRBD1 (5 bases). This CDR3 comprises 13 residues. CDR1 and CDR2 (germline): MDHEN, SYDVKM. V lost 8 bases and J lost 0, with 10 bases in between. CDR3 in DNA: TGTGCCAGCCGAGACAGAATGAACACTGAAGCTTTCTTT. Protein: CASRDRMNTEAFF.

This clone was found many times. The CDR3 nucleotides read TGTGCCAGCAGCAAATGGGACTTTGCTAACTATGGCTACACCTTC. Its protein product is CASSKWDFANYGYTF. The V and J genes are TRBV11-1 and TRBJ1-2; TRBD1 is a possible D gene (5 bases). This CDR3 has 15 amino acids. Looked up from germline, CDR1 is SGHAT and CDR2 is FQDESV (reference sequence). V lost 5 bases, J lost 0 bases, and 13 bases lay in between.

Many counts were recorded for this clone. The chain is built from TRBV30 and TRBJ1-6; D call uncertain. Trimming removed 1 base from V and 4 bases from J, with 11 bases in between. This CDR3 is built from 15 residues. Germline V gene data show CDR1 as GTSNPN and CDR2 as SVGIG (reference sequence). This CDR3 reads CAWSEIRQYNSPLHF. In DNA, the CDR3 is TGTGCCTGGAGTGAGATACGACAATATAATTCACCCCTCCACTTT.

The table lists this clone with a few counts. The rearrangement joins TRBV30 to TRBJ2-3; D is uncertain. V was clipped by 0 bases and J by 5 bases, with 9 bases between them. Germline V gives CDR1 GTSNPN, CDR2 SVGIG (reference sequence). The CDR3 contains 13 residues. The CDR3 region is CAWSVDNRDTQYF. CDR3 DNA sequence: TGTGCCTGGAGTGTAGATAACAGAGATACGCAGTATTTT.

There are many counts of this clone. The V call is TRBV21-1, the J call TRBJ2-6; the DNA was not used to check the table's D call, TRBD1. TRBV21-1 is recorded as a pseudogene. CDR3 length: 19 amino acids. CDR3 nucleotides: TGTGCCACCCTGGATAACCCGGGACAGGGGGCTTCTGGGGCCAACGTCCTGACTTTC. Residues: CATLDNPGQGASGANVLTF.

This clone was counted at least ten times. The chain recombines TRBV28 with TRBJ1-5; tentatively, D is TRBD1 (6 bases). Germline V gene sequence: CDR1 MDHEN, CDR2 SYDVKM. The CDR3 sequence is 13 residues long. V gave up 6 bases and J gave up 8 bases, with 14 bases separating them. CDR3 nucleotides: TGTGCCAGCAGAACAGGGTTTAACGAGCCCCAGCATTTT. It is translated as CASRTGFNEPQHF. Full variable domain (rest looked up from reference TRBV28 and TRBJ1-5): DVKVTQSSRYLVKRTGEKVFLECVQDMDHENMFWYRQDPGLGLRLIYFSYDVKMKEKGDIPEGYSVSREKKERFSLILESASTNQTSMYLCASRTGFNEPQHFGDGTRLSIL.

This clone was seen many times. The chain employs TRBV11-3 and TRBJ1-6; 8 bases are shared with TRBD1. The CDR3 sequence is 15 residues long. Trimming cost V 5 bases and J 6 bases; bases outside gene matches: 6. Germline CDR1 and CDR2: SGHNT and YENEEA. CDR3 DNA: TGTGCCAGCAGCGCCGGGACAGGCATTAATTCACCCCTCCACTTT. It yields the protein CASSAGTGINSPLHF.

This clone was observed at least ten times. This chain joins TRBV5-8 and TRBJ2-5; TRBD2 agrees at 14 bases. Germline V gene data show CDR1 as SGHTS and CDR2 as YDEGEE. This CDR3 has 17 residues. The V and J ends lost 4 bases and 5 bases, in that order; junction bases with no gene match: 10. In DNA form, the CDR3 reads TGTGCCAGCAGCGACGCCGGGACTAGCGGGGGCTGGGAGACCCAGTACTTC. Protein sequence: CASSDAGTSGGWETQYF.

In its sample, this clone was seen many times. The chain is built from TRBV4-2 and TRBJ2-7, with 12 positions matching TRBD1. The germline CDR1 and CDR2 sequences are LGHNA and YNFKEQ. V shed 0 bases and J 1 base; nucleotides not matched to a gene: 4. CDR3 length equals 17 residues. The CDR3 spells CASSQDGTGGSSYEQYF. CDR3 bases: TGTGCCAGCAGCCAAGACGGGACAGGGGGCTCTTCCTACGAGCAGTACTTC.

This clone was recorded many times. The genes are TRBV7-2 and TRBJ2-1; 7 positions agree with TRBD2. V lost 1 base to trimming and J lost 6 bases; unmatched junction nucleotides: 9. Germline values: CDR1 SGHTA, CDR2 FQGNSA. The CDR3 has 16 residues. The CDR3 is CASSLVGGNPSNEQFF. In DNA form, the CDR3 reads TGTGCCAGCAGCTTAGTCGGGGGGAATCCTAGCAATGAGCAGTTCTTC.

This clone was recorded at least ten times. This chain connects TRBV28 to TRBJ1-5; 7 nucleotides line up with TRBD1. The CDR3 consists of 17 residues. The junction had 11 bases not matched to a gene; V was cut back by 6 bases and J by 0 bases. Per germline, CDR1 MDHEN and CDR2 SYDVKM. The CDR3 bases are TGTGCCAGCAGCAGCACAGGGACAGCTTATAGCAATCAGCCCCAGCATTTT. Encoded protein: CASSSTGTAYSNQPQHF.

At least ten counts were recorded for this clone. The chain uses TRBV10-3 and TRBJ2-3; 7 bases are a match to TRBD1. Germline V gene sequence: CDR1 ENHRY, CDR2 SYGVKD. V shed 10 bases and J 6 bases; nucleotides not matched to a gene: 13. This CDR3 contains 14 residues. This chain's CDR3 is CATGTAGAVDTQYF. The CDR3 coding sequence is TGTGCCACTGGGACAGCCGGAGCGGTGGATACGCAGTATTTT.

This clone has more than one count but fewer than ten. CDR3 protein: CASSPRLAGENIQYF. The CDR3 DNA sequence: TGTGCCAGCTCACCGCGACTAGCGGGAGAAAACATTCAGTACTTC. The chain links TRBV18 to TRBJ2-4; 12 bases are shared with TRBD2. The CDR3 has 15 residues. Germline CDR1 reads KGHSH; CDR2 reads LQKENI. Trimming cost V 3 bases and J 5 bases; bases outside gene matches: 2.